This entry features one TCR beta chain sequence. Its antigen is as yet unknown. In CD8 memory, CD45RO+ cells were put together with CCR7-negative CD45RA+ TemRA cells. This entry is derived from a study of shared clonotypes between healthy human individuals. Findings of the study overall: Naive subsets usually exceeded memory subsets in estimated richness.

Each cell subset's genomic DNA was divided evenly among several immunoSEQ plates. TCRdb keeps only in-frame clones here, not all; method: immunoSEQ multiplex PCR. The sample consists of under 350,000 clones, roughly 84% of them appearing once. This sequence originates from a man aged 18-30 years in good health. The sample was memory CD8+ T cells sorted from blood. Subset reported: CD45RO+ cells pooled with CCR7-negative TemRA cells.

CDR3 in DNA: TGTGCCAGCAGCCACATAGCGGAAAGCTCCTACGAGCAGTACTTC. This encodes CASSHIAESSYEQYF. The V and J genes are TRBV6-6 and TRBJ2-7; possibly TRBD2 for D (6 bases). V was pared by 6 bases and J by 0 bases, with 15 bases between. This CDR3 region has 15 residues. From germline, CDR1 is MNHNY and CDR2 SVGAGI (reference sequence).